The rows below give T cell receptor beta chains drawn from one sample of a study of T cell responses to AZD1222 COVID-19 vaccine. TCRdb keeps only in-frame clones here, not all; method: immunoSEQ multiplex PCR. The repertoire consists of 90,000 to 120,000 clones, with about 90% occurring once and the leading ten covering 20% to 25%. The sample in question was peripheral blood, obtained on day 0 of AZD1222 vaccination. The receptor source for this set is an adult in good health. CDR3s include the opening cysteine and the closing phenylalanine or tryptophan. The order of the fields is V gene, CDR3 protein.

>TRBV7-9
CASKLGDQPQHF
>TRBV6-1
CASSEGDSSYEQYF
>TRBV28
CASSSDQPQHF
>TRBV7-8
CASSKAGTENYGYTF
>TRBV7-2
CASGVAGMPTEAFF
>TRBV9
CASSVTDLGGYTF
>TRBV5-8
CASSRGGASANEKLFF
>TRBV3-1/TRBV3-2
CASSQDYRIGNQPQHF
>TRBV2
CASTQGGQGVQYF
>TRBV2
CASEERDYRYGYTF
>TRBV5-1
CASSLAGTGGGYTF
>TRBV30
CAWTTGGANTEAFF
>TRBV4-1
CASSQERGNQPQHF
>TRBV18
CASSPPRQNANTEAFF
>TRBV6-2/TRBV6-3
CASSDRDYHTDTQYF
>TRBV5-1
CASSPSGGSYNSPLHF
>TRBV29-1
CSVPPRTGGTEAFF
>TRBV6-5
CASTTGRTNEKLFF
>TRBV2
CASSIGPTDTQYF